Many counts were recorded for the clone carrying this T cell receptor (beta chain). Antigen unknown. A 3' RACE protocol on RNA, with unique molecular identifiers, produced the TCR library. In TCRdb, the 3' RACE reads were re-called with MiXCR into one record per CDR3 protein. The repertoire includes about 89,000 distinct CDR3 sequences, 5.5% to 8.5% of them detected once, and roughly 1% sits in the top ten. This sample is drawn from a study of HIV-infected children after antiretroviral therapy interruption. On the study more broadly: Weeks 0, 12, interruption end (24 or 48), and about 3 years post-study gave interruption-arm samples. Samples from the continuous-treatment group were taken at weeks 0, 48 and 150.

Study findings and constraints: Naive CD4+ CDR3 sharing between time points fell after interruption began.

Germline CDR1 SQVTM, CDR2 ANQGSEA. Trimming shortened V by 6 bases and J by 7 bases, and 13 bases separated the two germline ends. The CDR3 is 12 amino acids. Regarding treatment: PENTA 11 planned treatment interruption arm or continuous ART arm. At least 24 weeks of at least three-drug ART, in children 2 to 15 years. The gene calls are TRBV29-1 and TRBJ2-1, with a weak D call TRBD1 (6 bases). The source was CD45RA+ CD4+ T cells from PBMCs, pooled from several time points, collected from a donor given antiretroviral therapy, either interrupted or continuous. Subset reported: naive CD4+ CD45RA+ CD45RO- T cells. This TCR derives from a pool of human donors with HIV. The CDR3 sequence is CSVTADRNEQFF. CDR3 in DNA: TGCAGCGTCACCGCCGACAGGAATGAGCAGTTCTTC.